These 8 T cell receptor beta chains were all obtained from the same sample, sequenced in a study of cytomegalovirus exposure and HLA in healthy donors. Method: immunoSEQ multiplex PCR; TCRdb's copy keeps in-frame clones and lacks some. Among tens of thousands of clones listed, around four fifths were seen once. The sample was PBMCs. These receptor sequences come from a man younger than 40 in good health and CMV-seronegative.

This chain links TRBV2 with TRBJ1-3, with D hard to call. The CDR3 consists of 14 residues. Germline-derived CDR1 and CDR2 are SNHLY and FYNNEI. V lost 7 bases and J lost 0, with 10 bases in between. The CDR3 loop is CASTVLSSGNTIYF. CDR3 DNA sequence: TGTGCCAGCACCGTTCTGAGCTCTGGAAACACCATATATTTT.

The chain joins TRBV27 to TRBJ1-5, with TRBD1 matching 9 bases. Germline V gene data show CDR1 as MNHEY and CDR2 as SMNVEV (reference sequence). The CDR3 length is 17 residues. V shed 8 bases, J shed 1 base, and the junction held 12 bases outside the gene matches. CDR3 bases: TGTGCCAGCCCTCCGGGACAGGGTATAAGGAGCAATCAGCCCCAGCATTTT. Translated, it gives CASPPGQGIRSNQPQHF.

The genes are TRBV19 and TRBJ1-2; perhaps TRBD1 as D (6 bases). V was shortened by 2 bases and J by 1 base, with 17 bases between the two germline ends. CDR1 and CDR2 from the germline V gene are LNHDA and SQIVND (reference sequence). The CDR3 length is 17 residues. DNA of the CDR3: TGTGCCAGTAGTATATCGGCAAGGGGGAACTTTAACTATGGCTACACCTTC. Protein product: CASSISARGNFNYGYTF.

J is TRBJ1-2 and V is TRBV5-4; TRBD1 matches 7 bases. Looked up from germline, CDR1 is SGHNT and CDR2 is YYREEE (reference sequence). J gave up 6 bases and V 5 bases, and 10 bases lay outside the gene matches. The CDR3 length is 14 residues. The CDR3 nucleotides read TGTGCCAGCAGTCGGGCGGGACAGCCCCATGGCTACACCTTC. Its protein product is CASSRAGQPHGYTF.

The rearrangement joins TRBV6-1 to TRBJ1-4; 7 bases fit TRBD1. Germline CDR1 reads MNHNS; CDR2 reads SASEGT. This CDR3 has 16 residues. Trimming cost V 4 bases and J 0 bases; bases outside gene matches: 5. The CDR3 DNA is TGTGCCAGCAGTGCACAGGGGATCCCAACTAATGAAAAACTGTTTTTT. Amino acid sequence: CASSAQGIPTNEKLFF.

The chain uses TRBV27 and TRBJ2-1, with TRBD2 as a possible D gene (5 bases). The length of the CDR3 is 13 residues. Trimming pared 5 bases from V and 3 bases from J, leaving 8 bases between. Germline V CDR1 and CDR2: MNHEY, SMNVEV (reference sequence). CDR3 protein: CASSADFYNEQFF. The CDR3 nucleotides are TGTGCCAGCAGTGCGGACTTCTACAATGAGCAGTTCTTC.

The CDR3: CASSLGGMSYNEQFF. The CDR3 region has the DNA TGTGCCAGCAGCTTAGGCGGGATGTCCTACAATGAGCAGTTCTTC. V is TRBV11-3 and J is TRBJ2-1; the D gene is possibly TRBD2 (6 bases). Trimming cost V 1 base and J 1 base, with 8 bases left between them. This CDR3 spans 15 amino acids. Germline CDR1 reads SGHNT; CDR2 reads YENEEA. Based on the CDR3 plus reference TRBV11-3 and TRBJ2-1, the full variable domain is EAGVVQSPRYKIIEKKQPVAFWCNPISGHNTLYWYLQNLGQGPELLIRYENEEAVDDSQLPKDRFSAERLKGVDSTLKIQPAELGDSAVYLCASSLGGMSYNEQFFGPGTRLTVL.

V usage is TRBV5-1 and J usage is TRBJ2-3, with 12 positions matching TRBD1. The CDR3 has 15 amino acids. Looked up from germline, CDR1 is SGHRS and CDR2 is YFSETQ. V was pared by 7 bases and J by 5 bases, with 8 bases of the junction left unmatched. The chain's CDR3 is CASGEGQGARDTQYF. CDR3 nucleotide sequence: TGCGCCAGCGGGGAGGGACAGGGGGCTCGAGATACGCAGTATTTT.